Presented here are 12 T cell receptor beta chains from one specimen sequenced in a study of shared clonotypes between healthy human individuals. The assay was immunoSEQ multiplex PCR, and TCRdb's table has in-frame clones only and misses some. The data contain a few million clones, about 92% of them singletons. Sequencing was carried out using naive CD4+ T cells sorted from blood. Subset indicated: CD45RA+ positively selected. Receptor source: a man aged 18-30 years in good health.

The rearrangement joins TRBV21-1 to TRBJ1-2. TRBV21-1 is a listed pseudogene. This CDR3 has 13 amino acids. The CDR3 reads CASPTTYNYGYTF. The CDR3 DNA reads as TGTGCCTCCCCGACGACGTATAACTATGGCTACACCTTC.

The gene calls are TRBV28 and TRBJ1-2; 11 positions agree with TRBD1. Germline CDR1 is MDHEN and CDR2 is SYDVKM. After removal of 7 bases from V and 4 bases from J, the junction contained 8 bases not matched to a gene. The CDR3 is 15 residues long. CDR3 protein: CASTGGQGAIYGYTF. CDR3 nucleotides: TGTGCCAGCACAGGAGGACAGGGGGCTATCTATGGCTACACCTTC.

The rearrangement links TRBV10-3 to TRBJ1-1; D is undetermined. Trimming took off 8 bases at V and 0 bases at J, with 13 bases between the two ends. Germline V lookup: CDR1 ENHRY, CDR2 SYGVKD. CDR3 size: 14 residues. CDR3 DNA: TGTGCCATCGGAAATGTGGGTATGAACACTGAAGCTTTCTTT. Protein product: CAIGNVGMNTEAFF.

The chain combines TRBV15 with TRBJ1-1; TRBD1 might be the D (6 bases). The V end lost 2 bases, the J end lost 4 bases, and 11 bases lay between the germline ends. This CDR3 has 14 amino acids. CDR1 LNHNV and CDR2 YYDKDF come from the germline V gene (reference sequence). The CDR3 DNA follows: TGTGCCACCAGCAGAAACACAGGGTTCACTGAAGCTTTCTTT. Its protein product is CATSRNTGFTEAFF.

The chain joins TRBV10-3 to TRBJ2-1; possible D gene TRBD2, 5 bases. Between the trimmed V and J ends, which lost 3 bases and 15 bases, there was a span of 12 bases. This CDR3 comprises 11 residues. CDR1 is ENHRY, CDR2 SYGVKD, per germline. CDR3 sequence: CAISEGLSWFF. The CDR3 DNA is TGTGCCATCAGTGAAGGACTCTCGTGGTTCTTC.

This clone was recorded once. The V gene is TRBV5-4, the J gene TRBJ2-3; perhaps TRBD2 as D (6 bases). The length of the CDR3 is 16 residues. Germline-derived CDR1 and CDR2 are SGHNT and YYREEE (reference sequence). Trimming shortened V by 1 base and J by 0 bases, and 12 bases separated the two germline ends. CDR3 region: CASSLFPGVSTDTQYF. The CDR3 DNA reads TGTGCCAGCAGCTTGTTTCCGGGAGTGAGCACAGATACGCAGTATTTT.

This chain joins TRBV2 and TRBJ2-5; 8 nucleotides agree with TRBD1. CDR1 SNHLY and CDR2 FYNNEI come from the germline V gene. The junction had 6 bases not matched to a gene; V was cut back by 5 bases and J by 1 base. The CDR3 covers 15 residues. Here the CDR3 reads CASSLQGGRQETQYF. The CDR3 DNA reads TGTGCCAGCAGTTTACAGGGGGGCCGCCAAGAGACCCAGTACTTC.

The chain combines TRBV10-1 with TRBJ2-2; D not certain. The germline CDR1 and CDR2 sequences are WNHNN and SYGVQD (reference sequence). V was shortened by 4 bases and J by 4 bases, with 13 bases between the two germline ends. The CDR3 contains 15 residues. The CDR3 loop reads CASSVTAPTTGELFF. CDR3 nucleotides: TGCGCCAGCAGTGTTACAGCCCCGACCACCGGGGAGCTGTTTTTT.

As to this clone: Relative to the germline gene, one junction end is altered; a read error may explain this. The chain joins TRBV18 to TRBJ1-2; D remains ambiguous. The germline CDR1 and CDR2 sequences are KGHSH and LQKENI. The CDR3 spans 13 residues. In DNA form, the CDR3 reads TGTGCCAGCTCCCCACCGGTTTCCGCTGGCTACACCTTC. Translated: CASSPPVSAGYTF.

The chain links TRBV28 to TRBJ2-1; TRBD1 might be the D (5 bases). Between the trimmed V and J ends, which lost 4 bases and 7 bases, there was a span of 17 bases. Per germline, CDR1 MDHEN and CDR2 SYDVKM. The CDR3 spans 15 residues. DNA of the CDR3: TGTGCCAGCAGTTCAGCCTGGACACGGGTGAATGAGCAGTTCTTC. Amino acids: CASSSAWTRVNEQFF.

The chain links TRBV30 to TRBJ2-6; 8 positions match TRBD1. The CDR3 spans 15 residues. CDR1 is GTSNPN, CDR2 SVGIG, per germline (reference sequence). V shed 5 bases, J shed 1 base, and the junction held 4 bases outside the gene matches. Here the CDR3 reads CAWATGVSGANVLTF. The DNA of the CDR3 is TGTGCCTGGGCGACAGGGGTGTCTGGGGCCAACGTCCTGACTTTC. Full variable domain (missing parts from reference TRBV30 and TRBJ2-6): SQTIHQWPATLVQPVGSPLSLECTVEGTSNPNLYWYRQAAGRGLQLLFYSVGIGQISSEVPQNLSASRPQDRQFILSSKKLLLSDSGFYLCAWATGVSGANVLTFGAGSRLTVL.

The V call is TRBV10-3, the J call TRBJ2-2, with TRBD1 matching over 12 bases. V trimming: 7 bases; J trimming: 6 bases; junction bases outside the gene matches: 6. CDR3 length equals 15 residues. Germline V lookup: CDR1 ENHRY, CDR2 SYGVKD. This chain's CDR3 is CAINRDRGQAGELFF. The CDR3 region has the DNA TGTGCCATCAACAGGGACAGGGGGCAGGCCGGGGAGCTGTTTTTT.